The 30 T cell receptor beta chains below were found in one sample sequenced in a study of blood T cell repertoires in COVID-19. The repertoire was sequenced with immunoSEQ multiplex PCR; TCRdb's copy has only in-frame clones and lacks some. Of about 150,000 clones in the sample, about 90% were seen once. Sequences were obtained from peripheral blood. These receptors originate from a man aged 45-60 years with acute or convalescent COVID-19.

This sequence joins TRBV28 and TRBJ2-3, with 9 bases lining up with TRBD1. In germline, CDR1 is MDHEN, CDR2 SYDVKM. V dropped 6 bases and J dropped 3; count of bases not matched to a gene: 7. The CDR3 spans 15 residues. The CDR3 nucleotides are TGTGCCAGCAGGTCACAGGGGGCTGGGACAGATACGCAGTATTTT. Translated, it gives CASRSQGAGTDTQYF.

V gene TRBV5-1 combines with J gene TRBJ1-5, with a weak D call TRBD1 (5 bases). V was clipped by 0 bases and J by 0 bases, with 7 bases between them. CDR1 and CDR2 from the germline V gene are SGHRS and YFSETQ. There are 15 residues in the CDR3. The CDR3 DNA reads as TGCGCCAGCAGCTTGGGGACACTTAGCAATCAGCCCCAGCATTTT. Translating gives CASSLGTLSNQPQHF.

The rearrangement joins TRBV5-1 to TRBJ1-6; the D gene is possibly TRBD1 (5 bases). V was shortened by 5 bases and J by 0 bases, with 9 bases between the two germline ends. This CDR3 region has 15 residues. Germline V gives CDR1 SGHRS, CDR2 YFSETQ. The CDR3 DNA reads TGCGCCAGCAGGACAGCGAGCTCCTATAATTCACCCCTCCACTTT. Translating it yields CASRTASSYNSPLHF.

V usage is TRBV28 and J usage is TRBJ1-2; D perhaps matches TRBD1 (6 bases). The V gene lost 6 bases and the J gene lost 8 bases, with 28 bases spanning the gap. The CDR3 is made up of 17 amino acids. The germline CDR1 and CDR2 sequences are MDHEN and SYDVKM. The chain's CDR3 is CASRVSRLRGIVGGYTF. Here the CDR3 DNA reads TGTGCCAGCAGGGTCTCTCGTCTCAGGGGCATCGTAGGGGGCTACACCTTC.

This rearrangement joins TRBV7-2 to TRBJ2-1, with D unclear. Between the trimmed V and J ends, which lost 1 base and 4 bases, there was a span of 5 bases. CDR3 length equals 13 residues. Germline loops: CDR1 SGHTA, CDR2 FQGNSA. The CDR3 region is CASSLVNYNEQFF. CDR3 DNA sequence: TGTGCCAGCAGCTTAGTCAATTACAATGAGCAGTTCTTC.

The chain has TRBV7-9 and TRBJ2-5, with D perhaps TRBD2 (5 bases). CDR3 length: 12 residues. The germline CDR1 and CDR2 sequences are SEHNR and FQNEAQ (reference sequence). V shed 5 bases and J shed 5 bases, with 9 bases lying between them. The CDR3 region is CASSPGYETQYF. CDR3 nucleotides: TGTGCCAGCAGCCCGGGATACGAGACCCAGTACTTC.

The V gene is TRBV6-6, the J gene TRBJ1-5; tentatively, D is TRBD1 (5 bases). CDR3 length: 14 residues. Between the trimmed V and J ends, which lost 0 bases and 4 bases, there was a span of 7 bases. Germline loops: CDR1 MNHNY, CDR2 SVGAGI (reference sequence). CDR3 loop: CASSYSGLNQPQHF. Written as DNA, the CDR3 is TGTGCCAGCAGTTACTCGGGGCTAAATCAGCCCCAGCATTTT.

CDR3 sequence (DNA): TGTGCCAGCAGCGTGGGCCGACAGCTGAACACTGAAGCTTTCTTT. Its protein is CASSVGRQLNTEAFF. This chain connects TRBV5-4 to TRBJ1-1; D possibly corresponds to TRBD1 (5 bases). This CDR3 contains 15 residues. Germline CDR1 is SGHNT and CDR2 is YYREEE (reference sequence). The V end was cut by 4 bases, the J end by 0 bases, with 13 bases between.

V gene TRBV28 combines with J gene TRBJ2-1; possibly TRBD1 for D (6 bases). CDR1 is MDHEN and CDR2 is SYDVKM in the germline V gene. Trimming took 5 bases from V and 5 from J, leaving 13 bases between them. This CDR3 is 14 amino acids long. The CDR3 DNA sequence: TGTGCCAGCAGTCACCTAAACAGGGACAATGAGCAGTTCTTC. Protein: CASSHLNRDNEQFF.

CDR3 sequence reads: CAWCLAGSGGELFF. DNA of the CDR3: TGTGCCTGGTGCCTAGCGGGATCTGGCGGGGAGCTGTTTTTT. J is TRBJ2-2 and V is TRBV30, with 9 bases that match TRBD2. CDR3 length equals 14 residues. The V gene's germline CDR1 is GTSNPN and CDR2 SVGIG (reference sequence). V dropped 5 bases and J dropped 7; count of bases not matched to a gene: 8.

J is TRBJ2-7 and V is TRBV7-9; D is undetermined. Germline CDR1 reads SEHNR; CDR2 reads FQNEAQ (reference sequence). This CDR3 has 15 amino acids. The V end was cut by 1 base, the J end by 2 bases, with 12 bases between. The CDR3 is CASSLDQSKAYEQYF. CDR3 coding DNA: TGTGCCAGCAGCTTAGACCAAAGCAAAGCCTACGAGCAGTACTTC.

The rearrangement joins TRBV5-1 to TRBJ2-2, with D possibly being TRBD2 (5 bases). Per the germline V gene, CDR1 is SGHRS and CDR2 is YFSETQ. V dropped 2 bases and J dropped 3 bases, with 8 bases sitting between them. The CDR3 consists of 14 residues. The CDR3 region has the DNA TGCGCCAGCAGCTTCAGCGGTTACACCGGGGAGCTGTTTTTT. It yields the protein CASSFSGYTGELFF.

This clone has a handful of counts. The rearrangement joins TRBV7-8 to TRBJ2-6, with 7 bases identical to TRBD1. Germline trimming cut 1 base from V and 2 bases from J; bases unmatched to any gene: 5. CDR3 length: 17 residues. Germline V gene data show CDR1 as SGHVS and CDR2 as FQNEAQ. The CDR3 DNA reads TGTGCCAGCAGCTTAGAGATCCAGGGGGCTGGGGCCAACGTCCTGACTTTC. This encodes CASSLEIQGAGANVLTF.

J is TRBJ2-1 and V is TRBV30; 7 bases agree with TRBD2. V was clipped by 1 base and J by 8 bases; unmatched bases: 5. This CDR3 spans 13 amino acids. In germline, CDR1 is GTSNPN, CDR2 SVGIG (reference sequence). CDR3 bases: TGTGCCTGGAGTGAGTATCGGGGGGATGAGCAGTTCTTC. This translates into CAWSEYRGDEQFF.

The CDR3 DNA is TGTGCCAGCAGTGACCAGGGCTCCTATGGCTACACCTTC. It specifies CASSDQGSYGYTF. V and J are TRBV6-1 and TRBJ1-2, with D tentatively TRBD1 (5 bases). Trimming stripped 3 bases from V and 4 bases from J, with 9 bases between. CDR3 length: 13 residues. CDR1 MNHNS and CDR2 SASEGT come from the germline V gene.

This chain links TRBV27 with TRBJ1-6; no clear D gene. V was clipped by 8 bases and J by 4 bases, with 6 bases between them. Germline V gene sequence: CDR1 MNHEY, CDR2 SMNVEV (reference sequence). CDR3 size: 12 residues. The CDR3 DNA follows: TGTGCCAGCGGGCAGTATAATTCACCCCTCCACTTT. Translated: CASGQYNSPLHF.

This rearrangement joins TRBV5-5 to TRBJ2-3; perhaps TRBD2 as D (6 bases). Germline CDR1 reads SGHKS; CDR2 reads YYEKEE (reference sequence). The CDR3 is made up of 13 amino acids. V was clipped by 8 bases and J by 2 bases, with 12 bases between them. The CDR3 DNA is TGTGCCAGTAGATCGGGGGACACAGATACGCAGTATTTT. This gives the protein CASRSGDTDTQYF.

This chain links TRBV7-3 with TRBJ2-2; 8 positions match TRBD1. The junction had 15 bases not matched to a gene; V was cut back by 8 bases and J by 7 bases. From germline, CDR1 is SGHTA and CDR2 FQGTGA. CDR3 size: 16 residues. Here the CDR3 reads CASSLLGQGAIGELFF. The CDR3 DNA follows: TGTGCCAGCTCCCTTTTGGGTCAGGGGGCTATCGGGGAGCTGTTTTTT.

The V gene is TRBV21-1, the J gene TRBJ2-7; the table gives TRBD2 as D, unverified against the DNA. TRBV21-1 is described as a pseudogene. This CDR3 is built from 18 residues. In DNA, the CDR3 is TGTGCCAGCAGCATACGATCGGGGACTAGCGGGAATACCTACGAGCAGTACTTC. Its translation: CASSIRSGTSGNTYEQYF.

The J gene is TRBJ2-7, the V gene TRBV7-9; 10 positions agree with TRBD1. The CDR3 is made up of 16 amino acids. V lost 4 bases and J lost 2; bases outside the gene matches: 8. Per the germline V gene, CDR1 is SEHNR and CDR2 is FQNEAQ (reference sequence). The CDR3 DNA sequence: TGTGCCAGCAGCTCCAACCTGGGACAGGGGACCTACGAGCAGTACTTC. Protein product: CASSSNLGQGTYEQYF.

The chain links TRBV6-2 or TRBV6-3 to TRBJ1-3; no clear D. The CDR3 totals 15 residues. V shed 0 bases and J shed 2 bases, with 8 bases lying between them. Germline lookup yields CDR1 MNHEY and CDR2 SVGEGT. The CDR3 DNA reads TGTGCCAGCAGTTACTCGACTTGGCCTGGAAACACCATATATTTT. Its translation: CASSYSTWPGNTIYF.

CDR3 DNA: TGTGCCAGCTCACCTGACAGGGTTACCACTGAAGCTTTCTTT. It specifies CASSPDRVTTEAFF. V is TRBV18 and J is TRBJ1-1; TRBD1 aligns across 7 bases. The CDR3 loop spans 14 amino acids. CDR1 and CDR2 (germline): KGHSH, LQKENI. V was clipped by 3 bases and J by 4 bases; unmatched bases: 5. Full variable domain (outside the CDR3, taken from reference TRBV18 and TRBJ1-1): NAGVMQNPRHLVRRRGQEARLRCSPMKGHSHVYWYRQLPEEGLKFMVYLQKENIIDESGMPKERFSAEFPKEGPSILRIQQVVRGDSAAYFCASSPDRVTTEAFFGQGTRLTVV.

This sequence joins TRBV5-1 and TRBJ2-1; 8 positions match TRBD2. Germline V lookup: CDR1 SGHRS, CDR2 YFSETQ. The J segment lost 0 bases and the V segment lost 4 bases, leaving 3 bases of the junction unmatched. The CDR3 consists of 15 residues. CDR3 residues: CASSAGGGSYNEQFF. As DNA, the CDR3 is TGCGCCAGCAGCGCGGGGGGTGGCTCCTACAATGAGCAGTTCTTC.

The CDR3 coding sequence is TGTGCCAGCAGCGTAGGCGATTCAACTGGAAACACCATATATTTT. It translates to CASSVGDSTGNTIYF. V is TRBV9 and J is TRBJ1-3, with D unresolved. The V gene's germline CDR1 is SGDLS and CDR2 YYNGEE. The CDR3 has 15 residues. V lost 0 bases to trimming and J lost 2 bases, with 9 bases between them.

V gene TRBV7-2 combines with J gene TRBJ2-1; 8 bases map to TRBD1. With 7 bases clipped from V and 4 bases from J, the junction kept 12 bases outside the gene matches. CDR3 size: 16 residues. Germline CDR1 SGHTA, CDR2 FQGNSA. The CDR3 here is CASTSIVGTGYNEQFF. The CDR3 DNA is TGTGCCAGCACCTCAATCGTGGGGACAGGTTACAATGAGCAGTTCTTC.

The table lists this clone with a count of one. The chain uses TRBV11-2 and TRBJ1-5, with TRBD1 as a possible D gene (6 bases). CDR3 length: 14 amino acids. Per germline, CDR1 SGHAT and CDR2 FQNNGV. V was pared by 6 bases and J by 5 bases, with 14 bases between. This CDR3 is CASSVTGNDQPQHF. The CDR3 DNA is TGTGCCAGCAGTGTAACAGGGAACGATCAGCCCCAGCATTTT. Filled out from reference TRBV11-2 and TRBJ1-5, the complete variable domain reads EAGVAQSPRYKIIEKRQSVAFWCNPISGHATLYWYQQILGQGPKLLIQFQNNGVVDDSQLPKDRFSAERLKGVDSTLKIQPAKLEDSAVYLCASSVTGNDQPQHFGDGTRLSIL.

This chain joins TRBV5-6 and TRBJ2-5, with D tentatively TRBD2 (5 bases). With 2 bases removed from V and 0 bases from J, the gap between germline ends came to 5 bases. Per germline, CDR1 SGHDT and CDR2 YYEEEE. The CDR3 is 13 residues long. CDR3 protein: CASSLLDQETQYF. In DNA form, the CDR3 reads TGTGCCAGCAGCTTACTAGACCAAGAGACCCAGTACTTC.

The CDR3 sequence: CASGGMNTGELFF. As DNA, the CDR3 is TGTGCCAGCGGGGGGATGAACACCGGGGAGCTGTTTTTT. The V and J genes are TRBV3-1 (or the pseudogene TRBV3-2) and TRBJ2-2, with a weak D call TRBD2 (6 bases). V dropped 8 bases and J dropped 1 base, with 8 bases sitting between them. Germline lookup yields CDR1 LGHDT and CDR2 YNNKEL (reference sequence). This CDR3 spans 13 amino acids.

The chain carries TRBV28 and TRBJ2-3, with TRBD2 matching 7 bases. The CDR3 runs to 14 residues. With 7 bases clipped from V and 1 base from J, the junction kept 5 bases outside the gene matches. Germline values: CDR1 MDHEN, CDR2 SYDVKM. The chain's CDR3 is CASTPSGRTDTQYF. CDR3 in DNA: TGTGCCAGCACACCTAGCGGTCGCACAGATACGCAGTATTTT.

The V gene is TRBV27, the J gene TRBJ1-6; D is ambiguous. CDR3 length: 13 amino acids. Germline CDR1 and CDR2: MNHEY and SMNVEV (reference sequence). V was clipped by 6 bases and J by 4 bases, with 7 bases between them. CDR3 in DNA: TGTGCCAGCAGGAACAGATATAATTCACCCCTCCACTTT. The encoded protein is CASRNRYNSPLHF.